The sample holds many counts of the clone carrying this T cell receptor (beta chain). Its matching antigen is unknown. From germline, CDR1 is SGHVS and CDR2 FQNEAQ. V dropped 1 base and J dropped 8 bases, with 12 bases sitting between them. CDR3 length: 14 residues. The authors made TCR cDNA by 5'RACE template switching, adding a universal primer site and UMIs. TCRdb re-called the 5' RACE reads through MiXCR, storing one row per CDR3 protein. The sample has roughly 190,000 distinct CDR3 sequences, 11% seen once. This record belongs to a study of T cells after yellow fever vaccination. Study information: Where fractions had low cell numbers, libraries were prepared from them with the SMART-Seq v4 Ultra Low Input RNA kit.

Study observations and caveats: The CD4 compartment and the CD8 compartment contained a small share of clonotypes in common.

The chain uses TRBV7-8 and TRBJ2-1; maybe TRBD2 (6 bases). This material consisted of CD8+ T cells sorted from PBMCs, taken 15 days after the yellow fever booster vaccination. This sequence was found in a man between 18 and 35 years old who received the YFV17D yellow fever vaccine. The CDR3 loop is CASSLGPGEDEQFF. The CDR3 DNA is TGTGCCAGCAGCTTAGGTCCGGGGGAGGATGAGCAGTTCTTC.